The rows below give T cell receptor beta chains drawn from one sample of a study of blood T cell repertoires in COVID-19. Generated by immunoSEQ multiplex PCR, the TCRdb table keeps only in-frame clones and is missing some. The table includes just over 60,000 clones, around 80% detected once. Sequencing input: peripheral blood. The receptors stem from a man between 60 and 70 years old with acute or convalescent COVID-19. CDR3s include the opening cysteine and the closing phenylalanine or tryptophan. A D gene is named only where the DNA matches it firmly. A row's size may be missing; if present it is once, few, many or a size class.

NA,TRBD2,TRBV29-1,TRBJ2-1,CSGDGLASEQFF,TGCAGCGGTGACGGACTAGCGAGTGAGCAGTTCTTC
NA,TRBD2,TRBV7-2,TRBJ2-5,CASSSFLAGGPPETQYF,TGTGCCAGCAGCTCCTTCCTAGCGGGAGGACCCCCCGAGACCCAGTACTTC
NA,TRBD2,TRBV18,TRBJ2-7,CASSPRTGLGSYEQYF,TGTGCCAGCTCACCACGGACGGGACTAGGGTCCTACGAGCAGTACTTC
NA,NA,TRBV6-5,TRBJ1-2,CASRPGGAHNYGYTF,TGTGCCAGCAGGCCAGGAGGGGCGCACAACTATGGCTACACCTTC
NA,TRBD2,TRBV11-2,TRBJ2-7,CASSLTVSGMGKEQYF,TGTGCCAGCAGCTTAACCGTCAGCGGGATGGGCAAGGAGCAGTACTTC
NA,TRBD2,TRBV24-1,TRBJ2-1,CATSDQRLAGYPYNEQFF,TGTGCCACCAGTGACCAGAGACTAGCGGGCTACCCTTACAATGAGCAGTTCTTC
few,TRBD1,TRBV10-3,TRBJ2-1,CAIGQGSYNEQFF,TGTGCCATTGGACAGGGCTCCTACAATGAGCAGTTCTTC
NA,NA,TRBV10-1,TRBJ2-7,CASSTGSYEQYF,TGCGCCAGCAGTACAGGGTCCTACGAGCAGTACTTC
NA,TRBD2,TRBV7-2,TRBJ2-7,CASSSLAGVGEQYF,TGTGCCAGCAGTTCTCTAGCGGGAGTAGGCGAGCAGTACTTC
NA,NA,TRBV12-3/TRBV12-4,TRBJ1-6,CASSPDNHSPLHF,TGTGCCAGCAGTCCGGACAACCATTCACCCCTCCACTTT
NA,TRBD1,TRBV2,TRBJ1-1,CASRPGQGASYTEAFF,TGTGCCAGCAGACCGGGACAGGGGGCCTCGTACACTGAAGCTTTCTTT
few,TRBD2,TRBV3-1/TRBV3-2,TRBJ2-1,CASSPPASGFYNEQFF,TGTGCCAGCAGCCCTCCGGCTAGCGGGTTTTATAATGAGCAGTTCTTC
NA,TRBD1,TRBV28,TRBJ1-1,CASSYRGYEAFF,TGTGCCAGCAGTTACAGGGGTTATGAAGCTTTCTTT
NA,NA,TRBV7-6,TRBJ1-1,CASSLEWGSEAFF,TGTGCCAGCAGCTTAGAATGGGGCAGTGAAGCTTTCTTT
NA,NA,TRBV19,TRBJ2-6,CASSIGLGGTGANVLTF,TGTGCCAGTAGTATAGGGCTCGGAGGGACTGGGGCCAACGTCCTGACTTTC
NA,NA,TRBV29-1,TRBJ2-7,CSASFGRGYEQYF,TGCAGCGCTTCTTTCGGGAGAGGGTACGAGCAGTACTTC
NA,TRBD2,TRBV28,TRBJ2-7,CASSLWGEGYEQYF,TGTGCCAGCAGTTTATGGGGGGAGGGCTACGAGCAGTACTTC
NA,TRBD1,TRBV6-6,TRBJ2-5,CASYRQGGETQYF,TGTGCCAGCTATCGACAGGGGGGGGAGACCCAGTACTTC
once,NA,TRBV7-2,TRBJ2-7,CASRKTPGHGYEQYF,TGTGCCAGCAGAAAGACACCGGGACACGGATACGAGCAGTACTTC
NA,NA,TRBV19,TRBJ2-1,CASSIGQGDDEQFF,TGTGCCAGTAGTATTGGGCAGGGTGACGATGAGCAGTTCTTC
NA,NA,TRBV6-2/TRBV6-3,TRBJ2-1,CASSYSTFYNEQFF,TGTGCCAGCAGTTACTCCACTTTCTACAATGAGCAGTTCTTC
NA,NA,TRBV28,TRBJ1-1,CASSLGSAGNTEAFF,TGTGCCAGCAGTTTAGGGTCGGCAGGGAACACTGAAGCTTTCTTT
NA,NA,TRBV2,TRBJ2-2,CASRDTDTGELFF,TGTGCCAGCAGGGACACCGACACCGGGGAGCTGTTTTTT
NA,TRBD1,TRBV2,TRBJ1-5,CASRSGQVAGNQPQHF,TGTGCCAGCAGATCAGGACAGGTAGCAGGCAATCAGCCCCAGCATTTT
few,TRBD1,TRBV20-1,TRBJ1-5,CSASSFGTGINSNQPQHF,TGCAGTGCTAGTTCGTTTGGGACAGGGATTAATAGCAATCAGCCCCAGCATTTT
NA,NA,TRBV5-1,TRBJ1-4,CASSLTARDLGEKLFF,TGCGCCAGCAGCTTGACGGCACGGGATTTGGGTGAAAAACTGTTTTTT
NA,TRBD1,TRBV19,TRBJ1-1,CASMMLDRGFTEAFF,TGTGCCAGTATGATGTTAGACAGGGGGTTCACTGAAGCTTTCTTT
NA,NA,TRBV7-2,TRBJ2-3,CASSPPPSTDTQYF,TGTGCCAGCAGCCCCCCCCCATCCACAGATACGCAGTATTTT
NA,TRBD1,TRBV7-7,TRBJ2-7,CASSLVGGESEQYF,TGTGCTAGCAGCTTAGTAGGGGGCGAATCCGAGCAGTACTTC
NA,NA,TRBV3-1/TRBV3-2,TRBJ2-7,CASSPSLTRPPYEQYF,TGTGCCAGCAGCCCTTCCTTGACTAGGCCCCCTTACGAGCAGTACTTC
once,NA,TRBV30,TRBJ1-4,CAWGGGTNEKLFF,TGTGCCTGGGGGGGAGGGACGAATGAAAAACTGTTTTTT
few,NA,TRBV2,TRBJ1-3,CASSYMASGNTIYF,TGTGCCAGCAGTTACATGGCAAGTGGAAACACCATATATTTT
once,NA,TRBV11-2,TRBJ2-7,CASSLDFEAGGHRSYEQYF,TGTGCCAGCAGCTTAGATTTCGAAGCGGGCGGGCATCGGTCCTACGAGCAGTACTTC
once,TRBD1,TRBV27,TRBJ2-7,CASSYLGTGISHEQYF,TGTGCCAGCAGCTATCTTGGGACAGGGATTTCCCACGAGCAGTACTTC
NA,NA,TRBV10-3,TRBJ1-6,CAITQDNSPLHF,TGTGCCATCACACAAGATAATTCACCCCTCCACTTT
NA,TRBD1,TRBV18,TRBJ1-3,CASSRQGGNTIYF,TGTGCCAGCTCACGACAGGGAGGAAACACCATATATTTT